This TCR beta chain is drawn from a study of T cell responses to AZD1222 COVID-19 vaccine. About the study: Samples with a second dose at about 4 or about 12 weeks were pooled together. General study findings and limits: Vaccine-related CD4 TCRs covered spike, predominating at 160-218 and 743-854.

Using immunoSEQ multiplex PCR, the repertoire was profiled, and TCRdb retains in-frame clones only, with some absent. The table lists roughly 80,000 clones, roughly 85% of them singletons, with around 2.8% in the top ten. As regards this clone: The antigen is undetermined.

Per the germline V gene, CDR1 is SGHTA and CDR2 is FQGNSA. The length of the CDR3 is 13 residues. The ends were cut back, 2 bases at V and 5 bases at J, with 9 bases in the middle. This chain connects TRBV7-2 to TRBJ1-2, with TRBD1 as a possible D gene (6 bases). The source material was peripheral blood, sampled on day 0 of AZD1222 vaccination. This TCR was recovered from an adult in good health. CDR3 in amino acids: CASSLRGAYGYTF. In DNA form, the CDR3 reads TGTGCCAGCAGCTTACGGGGGGCGTATGGCTACACCTTC.